This T cell receptor (beta chain) is drawn from a study of spatial heterogeneity in lung cancer. CDR1 and CDR2 from the germline V gene are SEHNR and FQNEAQ (reference sequence). The CDR3 contains 15 residues. The V end lost 6 bases, the J end lost 0 bases, and 11 bases lay between the germline ends. Study-wide results and limits: Tumor TCRs that were ubiquitous and expanded showed up in blood more at resection than follow-up.

Time point described: sample taken at primary tumor resection. The donor population consisted of more than 55 patients with untreated, early-stage non-small cell lung cancer. Unsorted tumor, nontumor lung tissue or cryopreserved PBMC supplied the whole RNA. TCR cDNA molecules each had a unique molecular identifier. TCRdb used MiXCR to reprocess the 5' RACE reads, holding one entry per CDR3 protein. Of roughly 80,000 distinct CDR3 sequences listed, 8% are singletons. This clonotype occurred many times. Antigen unknown. This receptor was taken from a male donor with early-stage non-small cell lung cancer. The source material was PBMCs, sampled at surgery. This sequence joins TRBV7-9 and TRBJ2-2; TRBD2 is a possible D gene (5 bases). In DNA form, the CDR3 reads TGTGCCAGCAGGTGGACTGTCTCGAACACCGGGGAGCTGTTTTTT. Its protein is CASRWTVSNTGELFF.